The clone carrying this T cell receptor beta chain occurred a few times. Its antigen remains unknown. These data originate in a study of cytomegalovirus exposure and HLA in healthy donors. Across the whole study: The 120 or so validation repertoires were reported in a later analysis to have been generated on the same platform as the approximately 700 first-cohort repertoires. Findings and caveats of the study: A subsequent analysis found that TCR clusters from the first cohort also tended to co-occur in the approximately 130 validation repertoires, with approximately 94% of cluster scores above 0. Reports indicated that the classifier achieved high specificity and sensitivity in diagnosing cytomegalovirus status. Through in vitro validation, a few CMV-associated chains were shown to be specific for CMV antigens.

Profiling relied on immunoSEQ multiplex PCR, and the TCRdb table lists in-frame clones only, not all of them. Of more than 200,000 clones listed, 90% were seen once; the top ten hold under 4%. The sample comprised PBMCs. The clonotype was recovered from a woman in her twenties or thirties in good health and CMV-seronegative.

DNA for the CDR3: TGTGCCAGCAGTTACGGGGCCCTTACCGGGGAGCTGTTTTTT. Protein product: CASSYGALTGELFF. J is TRBJ2-2 and V is TRBV6-5; TRBD1 is a possible D gene (5 bases). CDR1 is MNHEY, CDR2 SVGAGI, per germline. The V and J ends lost 2 bases and 5 bases respectively, with 9 bases between them. The CDR3 loop spans 14 amino acids.